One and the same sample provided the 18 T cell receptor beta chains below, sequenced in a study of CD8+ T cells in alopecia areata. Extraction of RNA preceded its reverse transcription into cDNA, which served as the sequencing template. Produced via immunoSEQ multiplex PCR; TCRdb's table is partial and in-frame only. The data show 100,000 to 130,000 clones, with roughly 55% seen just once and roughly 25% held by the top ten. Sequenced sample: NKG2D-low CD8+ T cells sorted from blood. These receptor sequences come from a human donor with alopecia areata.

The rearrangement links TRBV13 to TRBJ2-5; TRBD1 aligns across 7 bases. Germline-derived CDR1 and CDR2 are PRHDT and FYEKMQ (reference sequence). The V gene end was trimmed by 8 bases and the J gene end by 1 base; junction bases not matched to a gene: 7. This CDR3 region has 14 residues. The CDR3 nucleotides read TGTGCCAGCGCCGGGACAGAGTTCCAAGAGACCCAGTACTTC. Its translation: CASAGTEFQETQYF.

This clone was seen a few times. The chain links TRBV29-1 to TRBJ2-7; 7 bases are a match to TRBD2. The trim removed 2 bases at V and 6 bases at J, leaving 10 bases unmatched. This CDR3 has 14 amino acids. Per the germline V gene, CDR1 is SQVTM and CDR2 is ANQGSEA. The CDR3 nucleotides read TGCAGCGTTGAAACCCGGGCGGGAGCTGGCGAGCAGTACTTC. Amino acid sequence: CSVETRAGAGEQYF.

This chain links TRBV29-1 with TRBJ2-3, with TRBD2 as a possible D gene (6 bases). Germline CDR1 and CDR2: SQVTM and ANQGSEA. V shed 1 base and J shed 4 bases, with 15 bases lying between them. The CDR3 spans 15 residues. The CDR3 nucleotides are TGCAGCGTTGAAGGGAGGGCTAGCGATGCAGATACGCAGTATTTT. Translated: CSVEGRASDADTQYF.

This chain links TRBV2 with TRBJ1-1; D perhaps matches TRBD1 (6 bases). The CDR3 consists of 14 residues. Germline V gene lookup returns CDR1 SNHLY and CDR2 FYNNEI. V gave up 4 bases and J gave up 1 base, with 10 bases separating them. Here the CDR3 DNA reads TGTGCCAGCAGTGGGCAGACAGGGAACACTGAAGCTTTCTTT. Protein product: CASSGQTGNTEAFF.

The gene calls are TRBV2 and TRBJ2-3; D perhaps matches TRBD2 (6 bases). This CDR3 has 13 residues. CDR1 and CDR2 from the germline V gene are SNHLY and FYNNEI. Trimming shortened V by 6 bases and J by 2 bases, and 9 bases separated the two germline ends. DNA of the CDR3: TGTGCCAGCAGGAGGACTAACACAGATACGCAGTATTTT. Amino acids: CASRRTNTDTQYF.

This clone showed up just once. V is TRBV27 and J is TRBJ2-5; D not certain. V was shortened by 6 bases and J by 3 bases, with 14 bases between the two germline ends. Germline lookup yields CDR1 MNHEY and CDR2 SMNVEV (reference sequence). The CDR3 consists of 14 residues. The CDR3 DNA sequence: TGTGCCAGCAGCTCCCAACTAAAAAAAGAGACCCAGTACTTC. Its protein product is CASSSQLKKETQYF.

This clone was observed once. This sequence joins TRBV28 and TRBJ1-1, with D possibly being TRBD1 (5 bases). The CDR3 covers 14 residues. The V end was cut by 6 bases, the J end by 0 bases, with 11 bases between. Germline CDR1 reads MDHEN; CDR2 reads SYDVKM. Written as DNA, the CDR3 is TGTGCCAGCAGACCCGACAGTGTGAACACTGAAGCTTTCTTT. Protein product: CASRPDSVNTEAFF.

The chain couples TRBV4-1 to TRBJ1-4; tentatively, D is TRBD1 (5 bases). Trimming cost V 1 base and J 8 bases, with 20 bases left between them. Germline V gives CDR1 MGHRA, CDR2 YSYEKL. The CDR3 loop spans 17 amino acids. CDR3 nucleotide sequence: TGCGCCAGCAGCCAAGGTTTGGGGGGGATGGGTCGAGAAAAACTGTTTTTT. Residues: CASSQGLGGMGREKLFF.

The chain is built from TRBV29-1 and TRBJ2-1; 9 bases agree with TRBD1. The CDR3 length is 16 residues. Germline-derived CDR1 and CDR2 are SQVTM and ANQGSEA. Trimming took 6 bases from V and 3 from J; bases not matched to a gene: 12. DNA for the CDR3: TGCAGCGTATCAGGACCCGGGACAGGGCACTACAATGAGCAGTTCTTC. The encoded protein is CSVSGPGTGHYNEQFF.

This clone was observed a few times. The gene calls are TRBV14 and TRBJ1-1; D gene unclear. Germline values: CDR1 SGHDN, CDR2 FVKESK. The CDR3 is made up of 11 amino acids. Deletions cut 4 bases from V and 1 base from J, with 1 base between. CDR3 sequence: CASSRNTEAFF. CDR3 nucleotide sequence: TGTGCCAGCAGCCGGAACACTGAAGCTTTCTTT.

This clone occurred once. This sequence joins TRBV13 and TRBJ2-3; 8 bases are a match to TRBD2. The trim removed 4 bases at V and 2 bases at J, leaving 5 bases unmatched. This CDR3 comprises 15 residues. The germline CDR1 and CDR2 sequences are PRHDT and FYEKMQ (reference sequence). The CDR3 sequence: CASSSVAGTTDTQYF. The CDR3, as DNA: TGTGCCAGCAGCTCGGTAGCGGGAACCACAGATACGCAGTATTTT.

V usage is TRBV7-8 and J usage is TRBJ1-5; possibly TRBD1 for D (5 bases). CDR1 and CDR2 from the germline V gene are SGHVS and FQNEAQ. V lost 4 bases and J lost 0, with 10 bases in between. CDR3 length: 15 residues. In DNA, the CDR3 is TGTGCCAGCAGCTACCAGGGAGGTAGCAATCAGCCCCAGCATTTT. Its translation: CASSYQGGSNQPQHF.

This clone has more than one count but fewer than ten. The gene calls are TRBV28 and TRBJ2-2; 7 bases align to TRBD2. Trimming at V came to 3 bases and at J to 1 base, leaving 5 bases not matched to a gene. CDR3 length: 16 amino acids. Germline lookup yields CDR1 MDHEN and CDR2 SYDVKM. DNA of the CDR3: TGTGCCAGCAGTTTGGCAGGGACTATGAACACCGGGGAGCTGTTTTTT. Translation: CASSLAGTMNTGELFF.

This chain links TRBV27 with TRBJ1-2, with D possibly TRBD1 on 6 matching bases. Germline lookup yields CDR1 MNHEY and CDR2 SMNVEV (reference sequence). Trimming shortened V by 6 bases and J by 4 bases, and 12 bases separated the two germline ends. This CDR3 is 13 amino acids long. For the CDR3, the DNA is TGTGCCAGCAGCATCAGCAGGGGCTATGGCTACACCTTC. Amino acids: CASSISRGYGYTF.

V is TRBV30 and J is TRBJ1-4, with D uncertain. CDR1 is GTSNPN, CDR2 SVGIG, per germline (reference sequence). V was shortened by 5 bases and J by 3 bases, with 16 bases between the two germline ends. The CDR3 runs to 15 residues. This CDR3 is CAWDFGGGPNEKLFF. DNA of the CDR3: TGTGCCTGGGATTTCGGTGGAGGGCCTAATGAAAAACTGTTTTTT.

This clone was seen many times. The CDR3 reads CASRGGRVINEQFF. The CDR3 DNA reads TGTGCCAGCAGAGGCGGGAGGGTTATCAATGAGCAGTTCTTC. The V and J genes are TRBV6-1 and TRBJ2-1; TRBD2 agrees at 9 bases. The CDR3 totals 14 residues. The V gene's germline CDR1 is MNHNS and CDR2 SASEGT. Trimming cost V 6 bases and J 6 bases; bases outside gene matches: 6.

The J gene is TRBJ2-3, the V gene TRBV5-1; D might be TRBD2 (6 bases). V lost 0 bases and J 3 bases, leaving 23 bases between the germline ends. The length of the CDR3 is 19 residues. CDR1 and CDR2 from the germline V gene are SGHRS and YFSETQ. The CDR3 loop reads CASSLVGGSPRGLTDTQYF. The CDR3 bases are TGCGCCAGCAGCTTGGTTGGAGGGAGTCCCCGAGGACTTACAGATACGCAGTATTTT.

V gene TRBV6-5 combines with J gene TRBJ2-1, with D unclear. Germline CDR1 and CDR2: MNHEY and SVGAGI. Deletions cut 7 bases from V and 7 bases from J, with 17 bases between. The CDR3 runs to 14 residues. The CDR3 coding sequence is TGTGCCAGCAAGAGAGAGAGGACCTGGAATGAGCAGTTCTTC. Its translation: CASKRERTWNEQFF.